This record concerns one T cell receptor beta chain sequence. These data belong to a study of early T cells in non-severe SARS-CoV-2 infection. Overall study context: Chains from this unsorted whole-blood bulk RNA could not be paired.

Germline-derived CDR1 and CDR2 are DFQATT and SNEGSKA (reference sequence). This CDR3 region has 14 residues. The V segment lost 5 bases and the J segment 9 bases; nucleotides outside the gene matches: 5. Unique molecular identifier tags were affixed to discrete cDNA molecules. TCRdb called the 5' RACE reads again in MiXCR, with one record for every CDR3 protein. The sample holds 50,000 to 60,000 distinct CDR3 sequences, more than 9.5% seen once. The chain carries TRBV20-1 and TRBJ2-2; 14 bases match TRBD2. The specimen was whole blood. This receptor was obtained from an adult who was a healthcare worker with PCR-confirmed SARS-CoV-2 infection or an uninfected control (not recorded which). The CDR3 nucleotides are TGCAGTGCTCCCGGGACTAGCGGGAGCCGGGAGCTGTTTTTT. Protein sequence: CSAPGTSGSRELFF.